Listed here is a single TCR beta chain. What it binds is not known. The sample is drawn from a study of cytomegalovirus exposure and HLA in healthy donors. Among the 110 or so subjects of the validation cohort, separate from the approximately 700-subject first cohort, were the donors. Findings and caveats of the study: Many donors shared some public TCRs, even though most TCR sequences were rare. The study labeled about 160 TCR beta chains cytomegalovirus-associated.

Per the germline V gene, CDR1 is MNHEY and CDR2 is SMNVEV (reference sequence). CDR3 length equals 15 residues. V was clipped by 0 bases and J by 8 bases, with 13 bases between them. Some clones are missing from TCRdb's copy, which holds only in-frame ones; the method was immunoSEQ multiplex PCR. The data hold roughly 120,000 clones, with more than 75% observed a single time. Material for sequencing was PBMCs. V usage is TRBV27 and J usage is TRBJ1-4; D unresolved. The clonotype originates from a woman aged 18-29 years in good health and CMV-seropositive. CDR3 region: CASSLSLNPGEKLFF. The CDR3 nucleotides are TGTGCCAGCAGTTTATCACTCAACCCGGGGGAAAAACTGTTTTTT.